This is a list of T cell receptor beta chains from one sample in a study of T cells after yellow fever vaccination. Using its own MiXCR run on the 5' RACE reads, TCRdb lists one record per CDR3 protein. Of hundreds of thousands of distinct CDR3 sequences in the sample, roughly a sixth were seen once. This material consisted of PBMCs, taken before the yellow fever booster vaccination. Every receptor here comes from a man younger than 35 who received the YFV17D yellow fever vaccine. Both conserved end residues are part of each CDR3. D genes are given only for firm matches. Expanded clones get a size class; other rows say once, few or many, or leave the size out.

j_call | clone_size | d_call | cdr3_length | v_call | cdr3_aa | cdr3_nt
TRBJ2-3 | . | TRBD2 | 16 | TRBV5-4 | CASSSGGRPSTDTQYF | TGTGCCAGCAGCTCGGGGGGACGCCCTAGCACAGATACGCAGTATTTT
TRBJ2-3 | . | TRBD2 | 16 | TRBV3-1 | CASRGTSGGPADTQYF | TGTGCCAGCCGAGGGACTAGCGGGGGCCCAGCAGATACGCAGTATTTT
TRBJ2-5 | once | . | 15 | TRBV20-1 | CSARESTSGQETQYF | TGCAGTGCTAGAGAGTCCACGAGCGGACAAGAGACCCAGTACTTC
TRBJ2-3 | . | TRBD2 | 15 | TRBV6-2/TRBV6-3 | CASGNGAGGPDTQYF | TGTGCCAGCGGCAATGGGGCGGGGGGGCCGGATACGCAGTATTTT
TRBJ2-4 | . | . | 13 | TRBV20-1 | CSARDPDGNIQYF | TGCAGTGCTAGAGATCCCGACGGGAACATTCAGTACTTC
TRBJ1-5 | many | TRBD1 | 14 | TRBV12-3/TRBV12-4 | CASSTQGTFQPQHF | TGTGCCAGCAGTACACAGGGGACTTTTCAGCCCCAGCATTTT
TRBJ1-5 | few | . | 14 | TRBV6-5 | CASKRTDGNQPQHF | TGTGCCAGCAAAAGGACAGACGGGAATCAGCCCCAGCATTTT
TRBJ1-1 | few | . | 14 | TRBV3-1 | CASSPLRVGTEAFF | TGTGCCAGCAGCCCGTTGCGAGTTGGCACTGAAGCTTTCTTT
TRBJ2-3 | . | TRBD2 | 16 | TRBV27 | CASSLFSGGAPDTQYF | TGTGCCAGCAGTTTATTCAGCGGGGGGGCCCCAGATACGCAGTATTTT
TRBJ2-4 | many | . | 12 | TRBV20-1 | CSAVLGGGIQYF | TGCAGTGCAGTCTTGGGGGGTGGCATTCAGTACTTC
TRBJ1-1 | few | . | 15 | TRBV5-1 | CASSLEGRMNTEAFF | TGCGCCAGCAGCTTGGAGGGGAGAATGAACACTGAAGCTTTCTTT
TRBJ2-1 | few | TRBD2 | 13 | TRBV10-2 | CASTGGGGKEQFF | TGCGCCAGCACTGGCGGGGGGGGGAAAGAGCAGTTCTTC
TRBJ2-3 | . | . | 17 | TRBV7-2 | CASSARGRGVRRDTQYF | TGTGCCAGCAGCGCTAGGGGGCGGGGGGTGAGGCGGGATACGCAGTATTTT
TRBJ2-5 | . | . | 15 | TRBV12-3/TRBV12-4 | CASRSGTSTWETQYF | TGTGCCAGCAGATCGGGGACCTCAACATGGGAGACCCAGTACTTC
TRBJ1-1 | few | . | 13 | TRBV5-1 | CASSLRAGAEAFF | TGCGCCAGCAGCTTGAGGGCGGGGGCTGAAGCTTTCTTT
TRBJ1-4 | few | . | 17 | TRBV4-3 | CASSQDLGRGTNEKLFF | TGCGCCAGCAGCCAAGATCTAGGACGGGGAACTAATGAAAAACTGTTTTTT
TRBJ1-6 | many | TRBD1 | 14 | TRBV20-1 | CSAWTGAESSPLHF | TGCAGTGCGTGGACAGGGGCCGAGAGTTCACCCCTCCACTTT
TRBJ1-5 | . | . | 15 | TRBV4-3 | CASSLHRFGGQPQHF | TGCGCCAGCAGCCTCCACAGGTTCGGTGGTCAGCCCCAGCATTTT
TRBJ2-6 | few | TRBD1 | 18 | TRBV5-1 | CASSLAGTGGAGANVLTF | TGCGCCAGCAGCTTGGCCGGGACAGGGGGCGCTGGGGCCAACGTCCTGACTTTC
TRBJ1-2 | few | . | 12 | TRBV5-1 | CASSEPGSGYTF | TGCGCCAGCAGCGAACCAGGGTCCGGCTACACCTTC
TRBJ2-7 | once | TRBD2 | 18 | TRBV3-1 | CASSRGSSGGAGSYEQYF | TGTGCCAGCAGCCGTGGGTCTAGCGGGGGGGCGGGCTCCTACGAGCAGTACTTC
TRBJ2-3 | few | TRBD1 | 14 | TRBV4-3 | CASSQQGVGDTQYF | TGCGCCAGCAGCCAACAGGGGGTTGGAGATACGCAGTATTTT
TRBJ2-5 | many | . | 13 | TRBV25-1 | CASSEGATETQYF | TGTGCCAGCAGTGAGGGGGCTACGGAGACCCAGTACTTC
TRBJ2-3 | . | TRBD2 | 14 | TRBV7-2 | CASTLAGGLDTQYF | TGTGCCAGCACCCTAGCGGGGGGGCTAGATACGCAGTATTTT
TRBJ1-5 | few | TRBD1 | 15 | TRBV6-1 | CASSSRDRGHQPQHF | TGTGCCAGCAGTTCTCGGGACAGGGGCCATCAGCCCCAGCATTTT
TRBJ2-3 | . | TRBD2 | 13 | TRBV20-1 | CSGRGGGSDTQYF | TGCAGTGGACGGGGGGGTGGTTCAGATACGCAGTATTTT
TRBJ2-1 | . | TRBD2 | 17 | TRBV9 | CASSGGTSGGAYNEQFF | TGTGCCAGCAGCGGGGGGACTAGCGGGGGTGCCTACAATGAGCAGTTCTTC
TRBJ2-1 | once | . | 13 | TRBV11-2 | CASSGDRNNEQFF | TGTGCCAGCAGCGGCGACAGGAACAATGAGCAGTTCTTC
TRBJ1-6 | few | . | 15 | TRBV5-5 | CASSRGGGFGSPLHF | TGTGCCAGCAGCAGGGGCGGGGGGTTTGGTTCACCCCTCCACTTT
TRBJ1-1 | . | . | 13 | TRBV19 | CASSMFGMTEAFF | TGTGCCAGTAGTATGTTCGGGATGACTGAAGCTTTCTTT
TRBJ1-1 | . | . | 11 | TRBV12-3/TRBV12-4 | CASSLSSSAFF | TGTGCCAGCAGTTTATCCAGCAGCGCTTTCTTT
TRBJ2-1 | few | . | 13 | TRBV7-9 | CASRPTGSNEQFF | TGTGCCAGCAGACCGACCGGTTCAAATGAGCAGTTCTTC
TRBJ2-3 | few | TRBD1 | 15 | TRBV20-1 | CSASPDRGLPYTQYF | TGCAGTGCTAGCCCCGACAGGGGGTTACCCTATACGCAGTATTTT
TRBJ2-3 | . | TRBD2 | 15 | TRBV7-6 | CASSLSGMSTDTQYF | TGTGCCAGCAGCTTAAGCGGGATGAGCACAGATACGCAGTATTTT
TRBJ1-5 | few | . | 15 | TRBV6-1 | CASIPGPNGNQPQHF | TGTGCCAGCATCCCAGGTCCGAACGGCAATCAGCCCCAGCATTTT
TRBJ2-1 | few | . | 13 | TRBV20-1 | CSARRVSGNEQFF | TGCAGTGCTAGAAGGGTCTCGGGCAATGAGCAGTTCTTC
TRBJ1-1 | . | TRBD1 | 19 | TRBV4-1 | CASSQVPGQGWGSDTEAFF | TGCGCCAGCAGCCAAGTCCCGGGACAGGGGTGGGGAAGCGACACTGAAGCTTTCTTT
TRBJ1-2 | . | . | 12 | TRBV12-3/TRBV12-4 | CASRSDNYGYTF | TGTGCCAGCAGATCAGACAACTATGGCTACACCTTC
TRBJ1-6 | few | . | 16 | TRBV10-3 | CAISGGSGIGNSPLHF | TGTGCCATCAGTGGTGGATCTGGTATTGGAAATTCACCCCTCCACTTT
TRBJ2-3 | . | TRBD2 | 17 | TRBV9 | CASSVAGSGGTGDTQYF | TGTGCCAGCAGCGTAGCGGGTAGCGGGGGAACCGGGGATACGCAGTATTTT
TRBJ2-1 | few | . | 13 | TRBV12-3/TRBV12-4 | CASSDYWGDEQFF | TGTGCCAGCAGTGATTACTGGGGGGATGAGCAGTTCTTC